The 17 T cell receptor beta chains listed next were all sequenced from one sample in a study of OX40 agonist ivuxolimab in advanced cancers. TCRdb keeps only in-frame clones here, not all; method: immunoSEQ multiplex PCR. This table has more than 100,000 clones, around 93% appearing once. The sample in question was CD4+ or CD8+ T cells sorted from blood, obtained in a trial of the OX40 agonist ivuxolimab. The receptor source for this set is an adult with an advanced solid tumor such as melanoma, head and neck, liver or kidney cancer.

The chain has TRBV19 and TRBJ2-3; D may match TRBD1 or TRBD2 (5 bases each). Trimming removed 5 bases from V and 4 bases from J, with 13 bases in between. The length of the CDR3 is 14 residues. Germline CDR1 reads LNHDA; CDR2 reads SQIVND (reference sequence). CDR3 region: CASSGGVGSDTQYF. CDR3 sequence (DNA): TGTGCCAGTAGTGGGGGAGTGGGGTCAGATACGCAGTATTTT.

This chain links TRBV7-3 with TRBJ2-5; 11 bases are shared with TRBD2. This CDR3 has 14 residues. Germline CDR1 SGHTA, CDR2 FQGTGA. V shed 4 bases, J shed 4 bases, and the junction held 2 bases outside the gene matches. The CDR3 here is CASSSGLAGETQYF. For the CDR3, the DNA is TGTGCCAGCAGCTCTGGACTAGCGGGAGAGACCCAGTACTTC.

The count of this clone is one. The rearrangement joins TRBV19 to TRBJ2-7; no clear D gene. Germline V gives CDR1 LNHDA, CDR2 SQIVND (reference sequence). The CDR3 covers 13 residues. The germline V and J ends were trimmed by 5 bases and 0 bases, with 8 bases remaining between them. CDR3 region: CASSPGLSYEQYF. The CDR3 bases are TGTGCCAGTAGTCCGGGCCTCTCCTACGAGCAGTACTTC.

The J gene is TRBJ1-2, the V gene TRBV28, with D possibly being TRBD1 (6 bases). Germline lookup yields CDR1 MDHEN and CDR2 SYDVKM. The length of the CDR3 is 14 residues. Trimming took 2 bases from V and 4 from J, leaving 11 bases between them. CDR3 DNA: TGTGCCAGCAGTTTAGACAGGAGGGGCTATGGCTACACCTTC. Translated, it gives CASSLDRRGYGYTF.

V gene TRBV7-2 combines with J gene TRBJ2-7, with 14 bases identical to TRBD2. Germline CDR1 SGHTA, CDR2 FQGNSA. The V segment lost 5 bases and the J segment 4 bases; nucleotides outside the gene matches: 10. This CDR3 is built from 17 residues. CDR3: CASSQRTSGGSSYEQYF. Written as DNA, the CDR3 is TGTGCCAGCAGCCAAAGGACTAGCGGGGGGAGCAGTTACGAGCAGTACTTC.

The chain joins TRBV11-2 to TRBJ1-4, with D maybe TRBD1 (5 bases). Trimming stripped 1 base from V and 4 bases from J, with 7 bases between. The germline gives CDR1 SGHAT, CDR2 FQNNGV. This CDR3 has 14 residues. Here the CDR3 DNA reads TGTGCCAGCAGCTTAGGACAGCTTAATGAAAAACTGTTTTTT. Translated, it gives CASSLGQLNEKLFF.

The chain joins TRBV28 to TRBJ2-7; D gene unclear. V was pared by 7 bases and J by 7 bases, with 14 bases between. Germline CDR1 and CDR2: MDHEN and SYDVKM. The CDR3 is 12 residues long. CDR3 residues: CASNARPLEQYF. The CDR3 DNA sequence: TGTGCCAGCAACGCCAGGCCACTTGAGCAGTACTTC.

The gene calls are TRBV28 and TRBJ2-7, with 10 bases matching TRBD1. Germline assignment: CDR1 MDHEN and CDR2 SYDVKM. This CDR3 has 15 residues. J was trimmed by 5 bases and V by 6 bases; bases with no gene match: 10. CDR3: CASSPGTGARNEQYF. In DNA form, the CDR3 reads TGTGCCAGCAGCCCCGGGACAGGGGCGCGGAACGAGCAGTACTTC. The complete variable domain, with remaining parts taken from reference TRBV28 and TRBJ2-7, reads DVKVTQSSRYLVKRTGEKVFLECVQDMDHENMFWYRQDPGLGLRLIYFSYDVKMKEKGDIPEGYSVSREKKERFSLILESASTNQTSMYLCASSPGTGARNEQYFGPGTRLTVT.

The chain recombines TRBV5-5 with TRBJ1-1; possibly TRBD1 for D (5 bases). Trimming removed 3 bases at V and 5 bases at J, with 14 bases between. This CDR3 is built from 14 residues. Germline V lookup: CDR1 SGHKS, CDR2 YYEKEE (reference sequence). The DNA of the CDR3 is TGTGCCAGCAGCTGGGGCAGCGAGGGGACTGAAGCTTTCTTT. It is translated as CASSWGSEGTEAFF. Combining the CDR3 with reference TRBV5-5 and TRBJ1-1 gives the whole variable domain DAGVTQSPTHLIKTRGQQVTLRCSPISGHKSVSWYQQVLGQGPQFIFQYYEKEERGRGNFPDRFSARQFPNYSSELNVNALLLGDSALYLCASSWGSEGTEAFFGQGTRLTVV.

The chain combines TRBV6-6 with TRBJ2-2, with D perhaps matching TRBD2 (7 bases). Deletions cut 4 bases from V and 4 bases from J, with 13 bases between. From germline, CDR1 is MNHNY and CDR2 SVGAGI (reference sequence). The CDR3 length is 15 residues. The CDR3 here is CASSWGGASTGELFF. Here the CDR3 DNA reads TGTGCCAGCAGTTGGGGGGGGGCCTCCACCGGGGAGCTGTTTTTT.

The chain joins TRBV7-2 to TRBJ2-2; possible D gene TRBD2, 6 bases. Trimming stripped 1 base from V and 5 bases from J, with 17 bases between. Germline V gives CDR1 SGHTA, CDR2 FQGNSA. The CDR3 is 17 residues long. CDR3: CASSLGPLGGETGELFF. CDR3 nucleotide sequence: TGTGCCAGCAGCTTAGGGCCCCTCGGCGGGGAAACCGGGGAGCTGTTTTTT.

The chain employs TRBV28 and TRBJ1-5, with TRBD1 as a possible D gene (6 bases). Germline assignment: CDR1 MDHEN and CDR2 SYDVKM. V was trimmed by 1 base and J by 4 bases, leaving 11 bases between them. The CDR3 is 15 residues long. The CDR3, as DNA: TGTGCCAGCAGTTTATTCAGGGGTGGAAATCAGCCCCAGCATTTT. It translates to CASSLFRGGNQPQHF. Using reference TRBV28 and TRBJ1-5 for the parts outside the CDR3, the full variable domain is DVKVTQSSRYLVKRTGEKVFLECVQDMDHENMFWYRQDPGLGLRLIYFSYDVKMKEKGDIPEGYSVSREKKERFSLILESASTNQTSMYLCASSLFRGGNQPQHFGDGTRLSIL.

The rearrangement links TRBV6-1 to TRBJ1-3; unclear D gene. From germline, CDR1 is MNHNS and CDR2 SASEGT. Trimming removed 2 bases from V and 0 bases from J, with 14 bases in between. CDR3 length: 17 amino acids. This chain's CDR3 is CASSESAGVGSGNTIYF. In DNA, the CDR3 is TGTGCCAGCAGTGAATCGGCAGGAGTTGGCTCTGGAAACACCATATATTTT.

The chain links TRBV4-3 to TRBJ1-2; D unclear. From germline, CDR1 is LGHNA and CDR2 YSLEER. The CDR3 spans 14 residues. V was trimmed by 4 bases and J by 1 base, leaving 10 bases between them. Written as DNA, the CDR3 is TGCGCCAGCAGCCCGGAAGGAAGTAACTATGGCTACACCTTC. This translates into CASSPEGSNYGYTF.

J is TRBJ2-7 and V is TRBV7-9, with TRBD2 matching 12 bases. Germline assignment: CDR1 SEHNR and CDR2 FQNEAQ (reference sequence). The junction had 6 bases not matched to a gene; V was cut back by 5 bases and J by 1 base. This CDR3 region has 16 residues. The CDR3 coding sequence is TGTGCCAGCAGCCCCCAGACTAGCGGGAGTTCCTACGAGCAGTACTTC. Translated, it gives CASSPQTSGSSYEQYF. The complete variable domain, with remaining parts taken from reference TRBV7-9 and TRBJ2-7, reads DTGVSQNPRHKITKRGQNVTFRCDPISEHNRLYWYRQTLGQGPEFLTYFQNEAQLEKSRLLSDRFSAERPKGSFSTLEIQRTEQGDSAMYLCASSPQTSGSSYEQYFGPGTRLTVT.

J is TRBJ2-2 and V is TRBV2; no reliable D call. The germline gives CDR1 SNHLY, CDR2 FYNNEI. V was cut by 6 bases and J by 8 bases, with 10 bases left in between. The CDR3 sequence is 12 residues long. The CDR3 loop reads CASSRPKGELFF. The CDR3 DNA reads TGTGCCAGCAGCCGGCCAAAGGGGGAGCTGTTTTTT.

V usage is TRBV5-4 and J usage is TRBJ2-3; TRBD2 matches at 9 bases. V trimming: 4 bases; J trimming: 2 bases; junction bases outside the gene matches: 8. Germline V gene lookup returns CDR1 SGHNT and CDR2 YYREEE (reference sequence). This CDR3 spans 16 amino acids. The CDR3 spells CASSQDGGRATDTQYF. The CDR3 region has the DNA TGTGCCAGCAGCCAAGACGGCGGGAGGGCCACAGATACGCAGTATTTT.